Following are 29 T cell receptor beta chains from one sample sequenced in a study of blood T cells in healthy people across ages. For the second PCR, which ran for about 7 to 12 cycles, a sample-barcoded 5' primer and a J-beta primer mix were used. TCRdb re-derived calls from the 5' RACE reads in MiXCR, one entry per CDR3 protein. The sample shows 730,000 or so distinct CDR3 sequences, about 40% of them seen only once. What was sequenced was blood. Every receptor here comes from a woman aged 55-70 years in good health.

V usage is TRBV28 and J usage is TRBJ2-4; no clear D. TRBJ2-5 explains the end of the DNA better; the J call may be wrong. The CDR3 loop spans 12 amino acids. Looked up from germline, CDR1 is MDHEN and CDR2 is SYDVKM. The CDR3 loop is CASRAPTGTQYF. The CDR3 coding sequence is TGTGCCAGCAGGGCCCCCACTGGGACCCAGTACTTC.

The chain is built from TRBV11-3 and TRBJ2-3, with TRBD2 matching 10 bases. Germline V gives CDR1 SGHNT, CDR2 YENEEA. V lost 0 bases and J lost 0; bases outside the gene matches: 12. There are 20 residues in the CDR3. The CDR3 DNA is TGTGCCAGCAGCTTAGATCAAGTCCTAGCGGGAGTCTGGAGCACAGATACGCAGTATTTT. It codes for CASSLDQVLAGVWSTDTQYF.

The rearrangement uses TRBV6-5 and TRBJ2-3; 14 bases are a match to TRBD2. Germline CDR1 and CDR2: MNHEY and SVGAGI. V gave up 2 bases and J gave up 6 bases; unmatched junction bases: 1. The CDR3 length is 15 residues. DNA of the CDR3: TGTGCCAGCAGTTACCGACTAGCGGGGGGGGATACGCAGTATTTT. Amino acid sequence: CASSYRLAGGDTQYF.

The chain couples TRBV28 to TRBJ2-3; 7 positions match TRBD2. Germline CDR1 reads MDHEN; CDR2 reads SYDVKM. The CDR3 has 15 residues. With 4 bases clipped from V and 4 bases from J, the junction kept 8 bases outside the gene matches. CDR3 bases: TGTGCCAGCAGTTCGGTTGGGGCGGGGGCAGATACGCAGTATTTT. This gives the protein CASSSVGAGADTQYF. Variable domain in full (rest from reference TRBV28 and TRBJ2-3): DVKVTQSSRYLVKRTGEKVFLECVQDMDHENMFWYRQDPGLGLRLIYFSYDVKMKEKGDIPEGYSVSREKKERFSLILESASTNQTSMYLCASSSVGAGADTQYFGPGTRLTVL.

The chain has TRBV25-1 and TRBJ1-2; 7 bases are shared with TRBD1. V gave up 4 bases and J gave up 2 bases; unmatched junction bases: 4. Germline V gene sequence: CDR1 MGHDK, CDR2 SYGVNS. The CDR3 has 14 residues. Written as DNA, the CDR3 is TGTGCCAGCAGTGCCTTACAGGGGAACTATGGCTACACCTTC. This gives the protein CASSALQGNYGYTF.

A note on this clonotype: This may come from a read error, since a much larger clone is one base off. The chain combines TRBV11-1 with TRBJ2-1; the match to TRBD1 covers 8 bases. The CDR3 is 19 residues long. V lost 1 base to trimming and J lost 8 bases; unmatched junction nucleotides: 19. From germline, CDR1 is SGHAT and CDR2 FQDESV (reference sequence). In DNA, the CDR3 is TGTGCCAGCAGCTTAGATTCGGGCAGGGGGCAACGGATATACGATGAGCAGTTCTTC. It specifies CASSLDSGRGQRIYDEQFF.

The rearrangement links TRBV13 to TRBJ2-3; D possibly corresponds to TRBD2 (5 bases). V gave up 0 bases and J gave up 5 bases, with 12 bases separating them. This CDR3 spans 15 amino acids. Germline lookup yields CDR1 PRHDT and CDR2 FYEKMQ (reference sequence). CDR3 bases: TGTGCCAGCAGCTTAGGACCCCGGACTGAAGATACGCAGTATTTT. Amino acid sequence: CASSLGPRTEDTQYF.

The CDR3: CASSVSQLTYNEQFF. Here the CDR3 DNA reads TGTGCCAGCAGCGTATCTCAGCTCACCTACAATGAGCAGTTCTTC. This rearrangement joins TRBV9 to TRBJ2-1; D call uncertain. The CDR3 covers 15 residues. Trimming shortened V by 1 base and J by 2 bases, and 10 bases separated the two germline ends. CDR1 is SGDLS, CDR2 YYNGEE, per germline.

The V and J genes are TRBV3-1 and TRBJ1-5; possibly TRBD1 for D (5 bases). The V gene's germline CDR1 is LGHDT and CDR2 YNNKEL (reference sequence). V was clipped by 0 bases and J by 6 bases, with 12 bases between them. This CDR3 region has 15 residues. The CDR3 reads CASSQDVSGLQPQHF. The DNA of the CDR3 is TGTGCCAGCAGCCAAGATGTCTCAGGGCTTCAGCCCCAGCATTTT.

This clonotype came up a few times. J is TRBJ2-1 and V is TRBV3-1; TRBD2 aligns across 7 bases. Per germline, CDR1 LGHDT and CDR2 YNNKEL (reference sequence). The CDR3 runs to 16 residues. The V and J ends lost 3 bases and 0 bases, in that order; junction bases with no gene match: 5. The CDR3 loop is CASSHLGLVSYNEQFF. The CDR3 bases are TGTGCCAGCAGCCACCTAGGACTAGTCTCCTACAATGAGCAGTTCTTC.

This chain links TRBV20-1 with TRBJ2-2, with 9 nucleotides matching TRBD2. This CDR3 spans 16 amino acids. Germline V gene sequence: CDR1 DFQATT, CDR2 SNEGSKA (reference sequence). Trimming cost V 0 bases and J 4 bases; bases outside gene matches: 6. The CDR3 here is CSAREDSGSVTGELFF. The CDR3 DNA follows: TGCAGTGCTAGAGAAGATAGCGGGAGCGTCACCGGGGAGCTGTTTTTT.

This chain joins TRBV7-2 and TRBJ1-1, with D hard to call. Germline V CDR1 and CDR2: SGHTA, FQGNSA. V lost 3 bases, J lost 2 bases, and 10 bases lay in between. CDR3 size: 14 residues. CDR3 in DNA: TGTGCCAGCAGCTTCCGACGGGCAAACACTGAAGCTTTCTTT. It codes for CASSFRRANTEAFF.

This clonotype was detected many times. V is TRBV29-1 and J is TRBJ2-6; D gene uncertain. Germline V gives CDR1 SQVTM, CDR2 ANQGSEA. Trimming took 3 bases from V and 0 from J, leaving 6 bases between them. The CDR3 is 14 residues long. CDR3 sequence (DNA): TGCAGCGTTGATTTCGGCTCTGGGGCCAACGTCCTGACTTTC. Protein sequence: CSVDFGSGANVLTF. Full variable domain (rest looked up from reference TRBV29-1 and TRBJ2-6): SAVISQKPSRDICQRGTSLTIQCQVDSQVTMMFWYRQQPGQSLTLIATANQGSEATYESGFVIDKFPISRPNLTFSTLTVSNMSPEDSSIYLCSVDFGSGANVLTFGAGSRLTVL.

The CDR3 DNA is TGCAGCGTTTGGCGCGGGGGGGTGAACAATGAGCAGTTCTTC. Translating gives CSVWRGGVNNEQFF. The V gene is TRBV29-1, the J gene TRBJ2-1; 9 bases map to TRBD2. J lost 5 bases, V lost 5 bases, and 7 bases had no gene match. Germline CDR1 is SQVTM and CDR2 is ANQGSEA. The CDR3 spans 14 residues.

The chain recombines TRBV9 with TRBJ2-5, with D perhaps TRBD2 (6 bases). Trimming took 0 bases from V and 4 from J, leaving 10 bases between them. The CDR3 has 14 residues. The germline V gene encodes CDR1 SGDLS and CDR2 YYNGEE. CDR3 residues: CASSVGVGGETQYF. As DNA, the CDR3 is TGTGCCAGCAGCGTAGGGGTGGGGGGAGAGACCCAGTACTTC.

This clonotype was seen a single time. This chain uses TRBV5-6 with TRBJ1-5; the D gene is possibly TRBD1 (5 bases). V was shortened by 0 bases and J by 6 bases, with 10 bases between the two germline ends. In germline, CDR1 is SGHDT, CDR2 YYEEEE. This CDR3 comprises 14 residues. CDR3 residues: CASSLGGFSQPQHF. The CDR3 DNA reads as TGTGCCAGCAGCTTGGGGGGGTTTAGTCAGCCCCAGCATTTT. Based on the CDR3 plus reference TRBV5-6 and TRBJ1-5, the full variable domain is DAGVTQSPTHLIKTRGQQVTLRCSPKSGHDTVSWYQQALGQGPQFIFQYYEEEERQRGNFPDRFSGHQFPNYSSELNVNALLLGDSALYLCASSLGGFSQPQHFGDGTRLSIL.

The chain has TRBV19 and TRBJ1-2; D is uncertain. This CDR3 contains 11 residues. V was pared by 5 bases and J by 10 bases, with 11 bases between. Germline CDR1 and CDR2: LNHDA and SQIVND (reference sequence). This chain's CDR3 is CASSQLGVYTF. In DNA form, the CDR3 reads TGTGCCAGTAGTCAACTCGGCGTCTACACCTTC.

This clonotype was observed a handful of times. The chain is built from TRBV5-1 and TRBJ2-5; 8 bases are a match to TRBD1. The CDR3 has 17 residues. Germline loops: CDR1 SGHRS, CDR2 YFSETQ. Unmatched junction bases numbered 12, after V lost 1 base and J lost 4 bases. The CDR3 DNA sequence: TGCGCCAGCAGCTTGCTGGTCCAGGGGGCGTTGGGAGAGACCCAGTACTTC. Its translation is CASSLLVQGALGETQYF.

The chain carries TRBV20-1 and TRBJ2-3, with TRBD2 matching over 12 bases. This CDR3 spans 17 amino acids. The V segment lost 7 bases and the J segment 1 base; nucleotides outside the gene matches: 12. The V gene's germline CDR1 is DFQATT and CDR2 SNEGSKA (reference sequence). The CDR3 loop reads CSGRSTSGGPRTDTQYF. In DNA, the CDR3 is TGCAGTGGAAGGTCGACTAGCGGGGGCCCCCGCACAGATACGCAGTATTTT.

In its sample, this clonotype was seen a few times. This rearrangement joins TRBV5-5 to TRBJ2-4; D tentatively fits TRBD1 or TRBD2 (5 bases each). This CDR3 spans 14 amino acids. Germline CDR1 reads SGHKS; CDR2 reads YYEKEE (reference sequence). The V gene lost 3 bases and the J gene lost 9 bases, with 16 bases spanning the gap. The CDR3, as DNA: TGTGCCAGCAGCTGGGGGTCTTCGGCGGGCATTCAGTACTTC. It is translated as CASSWGSSAGIQYF.

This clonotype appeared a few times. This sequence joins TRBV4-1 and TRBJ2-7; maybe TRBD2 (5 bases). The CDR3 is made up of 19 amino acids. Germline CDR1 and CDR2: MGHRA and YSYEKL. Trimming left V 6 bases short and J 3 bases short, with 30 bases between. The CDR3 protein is CASRTSSDTGETPDYEQYF. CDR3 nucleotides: TGCGCCAGCAGGACATCCAGCGACACCGGGGAAACCCCTGACTACGAGCAGTACTTC.

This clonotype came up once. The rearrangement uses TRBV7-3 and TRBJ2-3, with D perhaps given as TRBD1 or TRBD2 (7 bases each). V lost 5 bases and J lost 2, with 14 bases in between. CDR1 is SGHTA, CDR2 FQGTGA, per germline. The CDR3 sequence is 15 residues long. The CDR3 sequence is CASSPQGGITDTQYF. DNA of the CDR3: TGTGCCAGCAGCCCCCAGGGGGGGATCACAGATACGCAGTATTTT.

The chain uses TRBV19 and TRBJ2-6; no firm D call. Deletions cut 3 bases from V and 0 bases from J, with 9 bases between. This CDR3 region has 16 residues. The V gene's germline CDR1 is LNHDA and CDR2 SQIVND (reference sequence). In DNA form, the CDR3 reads TGTGCCAGTAGTATCCTCATAGGCTCTGGGGCCAACGTCCTGACTTTC. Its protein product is CASSILIGSGANVLTF.

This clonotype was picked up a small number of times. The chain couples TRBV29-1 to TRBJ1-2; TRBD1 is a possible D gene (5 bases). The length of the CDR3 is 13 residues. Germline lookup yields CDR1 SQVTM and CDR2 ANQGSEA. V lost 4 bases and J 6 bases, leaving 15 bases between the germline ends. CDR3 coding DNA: TGCAGCGTTGTAGCCAGGGCCACTGATGGCTACACCTTC. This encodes CSVVARATDGYTF.

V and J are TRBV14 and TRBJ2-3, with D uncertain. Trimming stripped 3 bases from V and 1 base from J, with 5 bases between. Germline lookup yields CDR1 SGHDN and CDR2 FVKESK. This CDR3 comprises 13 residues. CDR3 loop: CASSQHGTDTQYF. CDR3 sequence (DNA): TGTGCCAGCAGCCAGCATGGCACAGATACGCAGTATTTT.

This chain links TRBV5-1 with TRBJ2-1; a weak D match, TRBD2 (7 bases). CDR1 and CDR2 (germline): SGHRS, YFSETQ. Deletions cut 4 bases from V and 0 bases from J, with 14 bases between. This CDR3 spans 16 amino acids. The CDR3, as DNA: TGCGCCAGCAGCGAGGGGGGGGGATTCTCCTACAATGAGCAGTTCTTC. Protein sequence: CASSEGGGFSYNEQFF.

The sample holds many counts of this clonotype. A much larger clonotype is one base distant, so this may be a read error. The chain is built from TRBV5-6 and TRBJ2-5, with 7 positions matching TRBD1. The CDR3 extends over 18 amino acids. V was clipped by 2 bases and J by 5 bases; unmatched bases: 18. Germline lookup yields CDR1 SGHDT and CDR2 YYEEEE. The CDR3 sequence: CASSFLQGVGGYRETQYF. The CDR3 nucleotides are TGTGCCAGCAGCTTCCTTCAGGGGGTTGGAGGCTACAGGGAGACCCAGTACTTC.

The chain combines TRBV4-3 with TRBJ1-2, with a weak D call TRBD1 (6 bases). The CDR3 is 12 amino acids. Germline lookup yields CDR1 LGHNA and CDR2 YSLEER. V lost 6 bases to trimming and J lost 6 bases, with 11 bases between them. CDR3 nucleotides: TGCGCCAGCAGTATAGGGGGTCATGGCTACACCTTC. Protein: CASSIGGHGYTF.

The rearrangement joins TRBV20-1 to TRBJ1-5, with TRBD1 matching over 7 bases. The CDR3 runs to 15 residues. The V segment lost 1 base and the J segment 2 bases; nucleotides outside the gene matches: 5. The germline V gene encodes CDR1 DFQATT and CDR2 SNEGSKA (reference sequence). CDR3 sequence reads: CSARAATGGNQPQHF. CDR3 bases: TGCAGTGCTAGAGCCGCTACAGGGGGCAATCAGCCCCAGCATTTT.